The T cell receptor beta chain described here comes from a study of T-cell memory formation after mild COVID-19. TCRdb reprocessed the 5' RACE reads with MiXCR, giving one entry per CDR3 protein. The repertoire holds roughly 350,000 distinct CDR3 sequences, with about 13% as singletons. Trimming left V 4 bases short and J 2 bases short, with 5 bases between. The CDR3 sequence is 12 residues long. Germline V gene sequence: CDR1 ENHRY, CDR2 SYGVKD. The chain links TRBV10-3 to TRBJ2-5; D uncertain. Sequencing used PBMCs or a T cell subset sorted from them (not recorded which). The TCR comes from a man in his late teens or twenties who had mild COVID-19 (a few samples of this study predate the infection). Cell type and time point are not known. The CDR3 reads CAISGAQETQYF. DNA of the CDR3: TGTGCCATCAGTGGGGCTCAAGAGACCCAGTACTTC.